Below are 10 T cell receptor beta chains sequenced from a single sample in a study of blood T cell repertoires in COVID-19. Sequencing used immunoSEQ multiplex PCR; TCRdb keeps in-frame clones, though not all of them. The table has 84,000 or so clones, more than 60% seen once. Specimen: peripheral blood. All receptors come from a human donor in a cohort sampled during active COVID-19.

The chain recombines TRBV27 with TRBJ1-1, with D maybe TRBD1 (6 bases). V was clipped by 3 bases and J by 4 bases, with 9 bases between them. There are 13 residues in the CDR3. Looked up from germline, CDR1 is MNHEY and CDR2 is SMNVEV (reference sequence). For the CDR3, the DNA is TGTGCCAGCAGTTTGGGCAGGGGCACTGAAGCTTTCTTT. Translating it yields CASSLGRGTEAFF.

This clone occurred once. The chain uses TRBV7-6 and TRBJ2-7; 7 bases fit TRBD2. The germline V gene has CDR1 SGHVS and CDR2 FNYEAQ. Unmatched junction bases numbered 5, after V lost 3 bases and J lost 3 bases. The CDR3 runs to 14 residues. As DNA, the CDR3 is TGTGCCAGCAGCTTCCGGCGCGGGGGCTACGAGCAGTACTTC. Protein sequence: CASSFRRGGYEQYF.

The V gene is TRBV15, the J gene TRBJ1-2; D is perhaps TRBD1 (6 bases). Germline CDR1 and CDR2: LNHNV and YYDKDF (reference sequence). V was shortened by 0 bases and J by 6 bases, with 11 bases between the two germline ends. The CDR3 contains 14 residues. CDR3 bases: TGTGCCACCAGCAGAGATTGGGGGCTGCATGGCTACACCTTC. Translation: CATSRDWGLHGYTF. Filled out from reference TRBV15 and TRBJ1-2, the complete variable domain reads DAMVIQNPRYQVTQFGKPVTLSCSQTLNHNVMYWYQQKSSQAPKLLFHYYDKDFNNEADTPDNFQSRRPNTSFCFLDIRSPGLGDTAMYLCATSRDWGLHGYTFGSGTRLTVV.

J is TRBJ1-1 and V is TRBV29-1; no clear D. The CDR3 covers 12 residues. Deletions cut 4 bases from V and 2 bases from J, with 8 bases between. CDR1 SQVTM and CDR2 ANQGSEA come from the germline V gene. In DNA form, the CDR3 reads TGCAGCGTTGGATGGACTAACACTGAAGCTTTCTTT. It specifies CSVGWTNTEAFF.

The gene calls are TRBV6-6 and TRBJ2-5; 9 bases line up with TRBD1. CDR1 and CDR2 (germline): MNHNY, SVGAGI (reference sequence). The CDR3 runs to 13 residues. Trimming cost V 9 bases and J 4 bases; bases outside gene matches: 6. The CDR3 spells CASAGTGLETQYF. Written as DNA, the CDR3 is TGTGCCAGTGCCGGGACAGGGTTAGAGACCCAGTACTTC.

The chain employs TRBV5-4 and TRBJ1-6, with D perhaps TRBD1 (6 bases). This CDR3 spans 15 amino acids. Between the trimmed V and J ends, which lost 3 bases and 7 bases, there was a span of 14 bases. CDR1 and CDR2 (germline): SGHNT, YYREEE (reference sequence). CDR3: CASSSPGVPNSPLHF. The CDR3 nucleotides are TGTGCCAGCAGCTCGCCAGGGGTACCCAATTCACCCCTCCACTTT.

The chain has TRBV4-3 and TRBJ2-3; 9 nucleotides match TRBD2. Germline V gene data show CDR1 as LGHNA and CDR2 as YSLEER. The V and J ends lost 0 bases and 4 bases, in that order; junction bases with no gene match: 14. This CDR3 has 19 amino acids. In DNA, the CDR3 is TGCGCCAGCAGCCAAGATCCAGCGGGGGGACCATCCCGCTCAGATACGCAGTATTTT. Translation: CASSQDPAGGPSRSDTQYF.

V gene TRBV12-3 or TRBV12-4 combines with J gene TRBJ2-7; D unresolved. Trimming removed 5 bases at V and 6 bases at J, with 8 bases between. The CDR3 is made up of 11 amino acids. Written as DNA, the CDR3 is TGTGCCAGCAGTGACCGGAGCGAGCAGTACTTC. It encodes CASSDRSEQYF.

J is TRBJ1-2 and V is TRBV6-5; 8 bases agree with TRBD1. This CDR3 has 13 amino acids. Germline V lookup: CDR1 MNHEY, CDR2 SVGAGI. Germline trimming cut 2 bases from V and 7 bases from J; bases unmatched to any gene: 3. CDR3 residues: CASSYNRGSGYTF. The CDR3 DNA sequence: TGTGCCAGCAGTTACAACAGGGGGAGTGGCTACACCTTC.

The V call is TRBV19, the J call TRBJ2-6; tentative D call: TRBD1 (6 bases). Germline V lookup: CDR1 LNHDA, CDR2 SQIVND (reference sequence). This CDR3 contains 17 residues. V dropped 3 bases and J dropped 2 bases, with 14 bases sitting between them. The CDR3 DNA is TGTGCCAGTAGTATGGGGGCAGGGCCCACTGGGGCCAACGTCCTGACTTTC. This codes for CASSMGAGPTGANVLTF.